Listed below are T cell receptor beta chains from one sample, sequenced in a study of blood T cell repertoires in COVID-19. Assay used: immunoSEQ multiplex PCR; TCRdb lists only in-frame clones, some missing. The profile covers some 69,000 clones, with more than 90% appearing a single time and 1.3% taken by the ten largest. The sample comprised peripheral blood. The receptors stem from a man between 60 and 75 years old with acute or convalescent COVID-19. The CDR3 runs from the conserved cysteine through the conserved F or W. D genes are given only for firm matches. The size entry is marked missing in some rows and otherwise reads once, few, many or a size class.

>TRBV7-2|TRBJ2-3|-|15|TRBD2
TGTGCCAGCAGGGAGCGGGGGGGACGCACAGATACGCAGTATTTT
CASRERGGRTDTQYF
>TRBV2|TRBJ2-7|-|13|-
TGTGCCAGCAAAAGACAGCGCTCCTACGAGCAGTACTTC
CASKRQRSYEQYF
>TRBV9|TRBJ1-6|-|17|TRBD1
TGTGCCAGCAGCAAGGGGGCAAGTCGCTCCTATAATTCACCCCTCCACTTT
CASSKGASRSYNSPLHF
>TRBV4-1|TRBJ2-1|-|13|-
TGCGCCAGCAGCCAACGGACATCGAATGAGCAGTTCTTC
CASSQRTSNEQFF
>TRBV2|TRBJ1-5|-|15|-
TGTGCCAGCAGTTCTGACAGGCTTACAAATCAGCCCCAGCATTTT
CASSSDRLTNQPQHF
>TRBV7-9|TRBJ1-5|-|14|-
TGTGCCAGCAGCCCGTTGGGACTAAATCAGCCCCAGCATTTT
CASSPLGLNQPQHF
>TRBV27|TRBJ2-7|-|14|TRBD2
TGTGCCAGCAGTTTACGCGGGGGGGCGTACGAGCAGTACTTC
CASSLRGGAYEQYF
>TRBV5-4|TRBJ1-1|-|11|-
TGTGCCAGCAGCTTGATGGGCGAAGCTTTCTTT
CASSLMGEAFF
>TRBV15|TRBJ2-2|once|18|-
TGTGCCACCAGCAGAGGGGTCAGGAAGACGGCGAACACCGGGGAGCTGTTTTTT
CATSRGVRKTANTGELFF
>TRBV6-2/TRBV6-3|TRBJ1-2|-|15|-
TGTGCCAGCAGTTACTCATCCGGGGTCGGCTATGGCTACACCTTC
CASSYSSGVGYGYTF
>TRBV6-6|TRBJ1-2|-|14|TRBD1
TGTGCCAGCAAAAATGGGGCAGGGGGCGATGGCTACACCTTC
CASKNGAGGDGYTF
>TRBV5-1|TRBJ1-3|-|16|-
TGCGCCAGCAGCTCAGACAGACCGACTTCTGGAAACACCATATATTTT
CASSSDRPTSGNTIYF
>TRBV2|TRBJ1-2|-|15|TRBD1
TGTGCCAGCAGTGAGGACAGGGGGCTTTGGTATGGCTACACCTTC
CASSEDRGLWYGYTF
>TRBV10-3|TRBJ1-3|once|14|-
TGTGCCATCAGTGAGGTCAGGAACGCAAACACCATATATTTT
CAISEVRNANTIYF
>TRBV5-5|TRBJ1-1|-|15|TRBD1
TGTGCCAGCAGCCCGGACAGGCCCTTCAACACTGAAGCTTTCTTT
CASSPDRPFNTEAFF
>TRBV2|TRBJ1-1|-|14|-
-
CASRAGGVFGEAFF
>TRBV6-5|TRBJ1-2|few|15|-
TGTGCCAGCAGTTACGTCGACGCCGCGGGCTATGGCTACACCTTC
CASSYVDAAGYGYTF
>TRBV12-3/TRBV12-4|TRBJ2-4|-|13|-
TGTGCCAGCAGTCTTCTGGTACTTGGCATTCAGTACTTC
CASSLLVLGIQYF
>TRBV12-3/TRBV12-4|TRBJ1-5|-|13|-
TGTGCCAGCAGTTTATTATTCAATCAGCCCCAGCATTTT
CASSLLFNQPQHF
>TRBV5-1|TRBJ2-7|-|13|-
TGCGCCAGCAGCTTGACAGGCCCATACGAGCAGTACTTC
CASSLTGPYEQYF
>TRBV11-1|TRBJ2-1|-|16|TRBD2
TGTGCCAGCAGCTCCAGGGAGCGGGGGGGCCTAAATGAGCAGTTCTTC
CASSSRERGGLNEQFF
>TRBV19|TRBJ1-1|few|15|TRBD1
TGTGCCAGTAGTCCCGGGGACAGGGTCTACACTGAAGCTTTCTTT
CASSPGDRVYTEAFF
>TRBV13|TRBJ2-3|-|18|-
TGTGCCAGCAGCTCGAGAGCGACAGGTTCCACTGGCACAGATACGCAGTATTTT
CASSSRATGSTGTDTQYF
>TRBV6-5|TRBJ1-2|-|12|-
TGTGCCAGCAGCGTCAGGGCTAATGGCTACACCTTC
CASSVRANGYTF
>TRBV2|TRBJ1-2|-|14|TRBD1
TGTGCCAGCAGAACGGACAGGGGTGGCTATGGCTACACCTTC
CASRTDRGGYGYTF
>TRBV5-1|TRBJ1-1|-|14|-
TGCGCCAGCAGCTTGGGAGGGATGAACACTGAAGCTTTCTTT
CASSLGGMNTEAFF
>TRBV9|TRBJ2-3|-|19|-
TGTGCCAGCAGCGTCGGCAAGTTTGGGGCGGGGAAGGGCACAGATACGCAGTATTTT
CASSVGKFGAGKGTDTQYF
>TRBV27|TRBJ1-1|-|14|-
TGTGCCAGCAGTTTAAAATTAGGAGCCACTGAAGCTTTCTTT
CASSLKLGATEAFF
>TRBV5-6|TRBJ1-6|once|13|-
TGTGCCAGCAGCTTGGAGGGGAATTCACCCCTCCACTTT
CASSLEGNSPLHF
>TRBV19|TRBJ1-5|-|15|-
TGTGCCAGTAGTACGGCCGGTCCCAGGGCCCGGCCCCAGCATTTT
CASSTAGPRARPQHF
>TRBV19|TRBJ1-1|-|13|-
TGTGCCAGTACCACCTTGGGTGGCAGGGAAGCTTTCTTT
CASTTLGGREAFF
>TRBV5-8|TRBJ2-1|-|14|TRBD1
TGTGCCAGCAGCTGGGGGACAGGGAACAATGAGCAGTTCTTC
CASSWGTGNNEQFF
>TRBV2|TRBJ1-1|-|15|-
TGTGCCAGCAGTGAAACTCCCGCCGAGAACACTGAAGCTTTCTTT
CASSETPAENTEAFF
>TRBV3-1/TRBV3-2|TRBJ1-1|few|14|-
TGTGCCAGCAGCCAAGTAACCGGGGTGGGGGAAGCTTTCTTT
CASSQVTGVGEAFF
>TRBV7-6|TRBJ2-5|-|15|-
TGTGCCAGCAGCTTACCCGGCAGGGGAAAAGAGACCCAGTACTTC
CASSLPGRGKETQYF
>TRBV2|TRBJ2-7|-|13|TRBD1
TGTGCCAGCACCCGGACAGGGGCGCGGGAGCAGTACTTC
CASTRTGAREQYF
>TRBV29-1|TRBJ1-1|-|13|-
TGCAGCGTTGAGGATCAGGGAGGCACTGAAGCTTTCTTT
CSVEDQGGTEAFF
>TRBV19|TRBJ1-5|-|13|-
TGTGCCAGTACGGCGGATAGCAATCAGCCCCAGCATTTT
CASTADSNQPQHF
>TRBV7-9|TRBJ1-1|-|16|TRBD1
TGTGCCAGCACCCAATTCCCGGGACAGGGGGCTTCTGAAGCTTTCTTT
CASTQFPGQGASEAFF
>TRBV20-1|TRBJ2-7|-|14|TRBD1
TGCAGTGCTATTGAGGGCAGGGGGCTTGACGAGCAGTACTTC
CSAIEGRGLDEQYF
>TRBV10-3|TRBJ2-3|-|12|-
TGTGCCATCAGTGAGTCCGGGGATACGCAGTATTTT
CAISESGDTQYF
>TRBV5-1|TRBJ1-4|-|16|-
TGCGCCAGCAGGCTCTGGCCAGGGAGGGCTAATGAAAAACTGTTTTTT
CASRLWPGRANEKLFF
>TRBV15|TRBJ2-6|-|17|-
TGTGCCACCAGCACGAGGACTCCCGGCACTGGGGCCAACGTCCTGACTTTC
CATSTRTPGTGANVLTF
>TRBV4-1|TRBJ1-6|-|16|-
TGCGCCAGCAGCCTCGGCGGGAAGGGGAATAATTCACCCCTCCACTTT
CASSLGGKGNNSPLHF
>TRBV6-5|TRBJ1-3|-|13|-
TGTGCCAGTACCAGGGGTATTGGAAACACCATATATTTT
CASTRGIGNTIYF
>TRBV25-1|TRBJ1-3|-|13|-
TGTGCCAGCAGTGAAGCGGGCGGAAACACCATATATTTT
CASSEAGGNTIYF
>TRBV30|TRBJ1-2|-|12|-
TGTGCCTGGAGTAAGGGTGAGGGCCGCTACACCTTC
CAWSKGEGRYTF
>TRBV24-1|TRBJ1-5|-|18|-
TGTGCCACCAGTGATTTGCCCAAACAGGGACGGAGCAATCAGCCCCAGCATTTT
CATSDLPKQGRSNQPQHF
>TRBV2|TRBJ1-1|-|13|-
TGTGCCAGCGGGGAGGGGATGGACACTGAAGCTTTCTTT
CASGEGMDTEAFF
>TRBV6-4|TRBJ1-6|-|13|-
TGTGCCAGCAGTGAAGGGGGAGGGTCACCCCTCCACTTT
CASSEGGGSPLHF
>TRBV19|TRBJ1-2|-|14|-
TGTGCCAGTAGTATAGAGAGGATAGCAGATGGCTACACCTTC
CASSIERIADGYTF
>TRBV12-3/TRBV12-4|TRBJ2-7|-|12|-
TGTGCCAGCAGTCCCCGCTCCTACGAGCAGTACTTC
CASSPRSYEQYF
>TRBV30|TRBJ1-2|-|14|-
TGTGCCTGGAGTGTTGTAGGATCTAGCGTTGGCTACACCTTC
CAWSVVGSSVGYTF